One sample yielded the 21 T cell receptor beta chains listed below, sequenced in a study of shared clonotypes between healthy human individuals. Here immunoSEQ multiplex PCR was the method, and the copy in TCRdb shows in-frame clones only, minus some. The sample shows around 750,000 clones, around two thirds of them seen only once. Sequenced input: memory CD4+ T cells sorted from blood. As for subset: CD45RA-negative fraction. Receptor source: a young woman in good health.

Regarding this clone: The same CDR3 arises from other DNA sequences in this sample as well. This chain uses TRBV11-2 with TRBJ2-2, with 11 bases that match TRBD2. The junction had 1 base not matched to a gene; V was cut back by 3 bases and J by 4 bases. The CDR3 totals 15 residues. Per germline, CDR1 SGHAT and CDR2 FQNNGV. The CDR3 loop is CASSLGTSGTGELFF. The CDR3, as DNA: TGTGCCAGCAGCTTGGGGACTAGCGGCACCGGGGAGCTGTTTTTT.

The chain uses TRBV19 and TRBJ1-2, with D perhaps TRBD1 (5 bases). The CDR3 has 16 residues. From germline, CDR1 is LNHDA and CDR2 SQIVND (reference sequence). The ends were cut back, 1 base at V and 4 bases at J, with 16 bases in the middle. CDR3 sequence (DNA): TGTGCCAGTAGTATAGTATTTGGGGCTGGAAGCTATGGCTACACCTTC. Residues: CASSIVFGAGSYGYTF.

This clone has just a few counts. The chain uses TRBV15 and TRBJ2-1; 8 bases line up with TRBD1. The germline V gene encodes CDR1 LNHNV and CDR2 YYDKDF (reference sequence). CDR3 length equals 16 residues. The V gene end was trimmed by 3 bases and the J gene end by 7 bases; junction bases not matched to a gene: 11. The CDR3 DNA reads as TGTGCCACCAGCAGCCTTTGGACAGGGCAGGGGAATGAGCAGTTCTTC. It is translated as CATSSLWTGQGNEQFF. The full variable domain, with the rest looked up from reference TRBV15 and TRBJ2-1, is DAMVIQNPRYQVTQFGKPVTLSCSQTLNHNVMYWYQQKSSQAPKLLFHYYDKDFNNEADTPDNFQSRRPNTSFCFLDIRSPGLGDTAMYLCATSSLWTGQGNEQFFGPGTRLTVL.

In regard to this clone: Germline is not matched at one junction end, which may reflect a read error. This sequence joins TRBV5-4 and TRBJ1-1; 11 nucleotides line up with TRBD1. The CDR3 covers 12 residues. Germline V gene data show CDR1 as SGHNT and CDR2 as YYREEE (reference sequence). The CDR3 loop reads CASSFAGTGGRF. The DNA of the CDR3 is TGTGCCAGCAGCTTTGCCGGGACAGGGGGGAGATTT.

This clone was observed a handful of times. This chain links TRBV9 with TRBJ2-1; 7 bases are a match to TRBD1. The V gene end was trimmed by 0 bases and the J gene end by 6 bases; junction bases not matched to a gene: 6. The CDR3 totals 15 residues. Germline V gene lookup returns CDR1 SGDLS and CDR2 YYNGEE. This chain's CDR3 is CASSVEGARFNEQFF. CDR3 DNA: TGTGCCAGCAGCGTAGAGGGGGCTCGGTTCAATGAGCAGTTCTTC.

The rearrangement uses TRBV2 and TRBJ2-2; 9 nucleotides match TRBD2. V lost 6 bases to trimming and J lost 2 bases; unmatched junction nucleotides: 4. Germline CDR1 is SNHLY and CDR2 is FYNNEI. CDR3 length: 15 residues. CDR3 nucleotides: TGTGCCAGCAGACCGACTAGCGGAAACACCGGGGAGCTGTTTTTT. Translated: CASRPTSGNTGELFF.

The V and J genes are TRBV2 and TRBJ2-5; 9 bases fit TRBD1. Germline CDR1 reads SNHLY; CDR2 reads FYNNEI. CDR3 length equals 14 residues. Unmatched junction bases numbered 4, after V lost 4 bases and J lost 4 bases. The CDR3, as DNA: TGTGCCAGCAGTGTACAGGGGGCCTTAGAGACCCAGTACTTC. It yields the protein CASSVQGALETQYF.

V and J are TRBV7-2 and TRBJ1-1, with 11 bases matching TRBD1. CDR3 length: 13 amino acids. CDR1 and CDR2 from the germline V gene are SGHTA and FQGNSA. The junction had 4 bases not matched to a gene; V was cut back by 6 bases and J by 7 bases. CDR3: CASSTDRGLEAFF. CDR3 coding DNA: TGTGCCAGCAGTACGGACAGGGGGCTTGAAGCTTTCTTT.

The V gene is TRBV15, the J gene TRBJ2-5; 9 bases are a match to TRBD1. Germline assignment: CDR1 LNHNV and CDR2 YYDKDF (reference sequence). V gave up 4 bases and J gave up 5 bases; unmatched junction bases: 8. The CDR3 spans 15 residues. The CDR3 region has the DNA TGTGCCACCAGCATCGACAGGGGGATCGGTGAGACCCAGTACTTC. It yields the protein CATSIDRGIGETQYF.

The V gene is TRBV6-5, the J gene TRBJ2-3; D assignment may be TRBD1 or TRBD2 (6 bases each). V shed 2 bases and J shed 0 bases, with 9 bases lying between them. Germline lookup yields CDR1 MNHEY and CDR2 SVGAGI. This CDR3 contains 15 residues. The CDR3: CASSYRGASTDTQYF. The DNA of the CDR3 is TGTGCCAGCAGTTACAGGGGGGCGAGCACAGATACGCAGTATTTT.

The V and J genes are TRBV18 and TRBJ2-5; the match to TRBD1 covers 9 bases. V trimming: 4 bases; J trimming: 5 bases; junction bases outside the gene matches: 8. The CDR3 loop spans 15 amino acids. Germline-derived CDR1 and CDR2 are KGHSH and LQKENI. The CDR3 reads CASSRDRVDSETQYF. CDR3 bases: TGTGCCAGCTCACGGGACAGGGTGGATTCGGAGACCCAGTACTTC.

The J gene is TRBJ2-7, the V gene TRBV5-1; D might be TRBD1 or TRBD2, each matching 6 bases. Per germline, CDR1 SGHRS and CDR2 YFSETQ. The ends were cut back, 3 bases at V and 3 bases at J, with 10 bases in the middle. The CDR3 is 13 amino acids. The CDR3, as DNA: TGCGCCAGCAGCTCGGAGGGGGGCTACGAGCAGTACTTC. The encoded protein is CASSSEGGYEQYF.

The CDR3 region is CASSQDAAGHNEQFF. CDR3 sequence (DNA): TGTGCCAGCAGCCAAGACGCAGCGGGGCACAATGAGCAGTTCTTC. V usage is TRBV4-2 and J usage is TRBJ2-1, with 7 positions matching TRBD2. Germline trimming cut 0 bases from V and 5 bases from J; bases unmatched to any gene: 4. The germline V gene has CDR1 LGHNA and CDR2 YNFKEQ. The CDR3 is 15 amino acids.

The rearrangement links TRBV27 to TRBJ2-4; 12 positions agree with TRBD2. Germline loops: CDR1 MNHEY, CDR2 SMNVEV (reference sequence). V dropped 0 bases and J dropped 1; count of bases not matched to a gene: 16. This CDR3 has 22 amino acids. The CDR3 region has the DNA TGTGCCAGCAGTTTATCAGCAGTTTGGGCTAGCGGGAGGGCCGGCGCCAAAAACATTCAGTACTTC. It codes for CASSLSAVWASGRAGAKNIQYF.

This chain joins TRBV28 and TRBJ2-7; 8 positions agree with TRBD2. Trimming cost V 6 bases and J 3 bases; bases outside gene matches: 10. There are 15 residues in the CDR3. The germline gives CDR1 MDHEN, CDR2 SYDVKM. CDR3 loop: CASSGRAGVGYEQYF. CDR3 in DNA: TGTGCCAGCAGCGGGAGAGCGGGAGTGGGCTACGAGCAGTACTTC.

This chain connects TRBV7-8 to TRBJ2-2; 12 bases line up with TRBD2. With 2 bases clipped from V and 4 bases from J, the junction kept 2 bases outside the gene matches. This CDR3 has 16 residues. CDR1 SGHVS and CDR2 FQNEAQ come from the germline V gene. CDR3 coding DNA: TGTGCCAGCAGCTTACGGACTAGCGGGACCACCGGGGAGCTGTTTTTT. This encodes CASSLRTSGTTGELFF.

The rearrangement links TRBV27 to TRBJ2-7, with a possible D match to TRBD2 (6 bases). The CDR3 contains 18 residues. Germline CDR1 reads MNHEY; CDR2 reads SMNVEV (reference sequence). Between the trimmed V and J ends, which lost 2 bases and 7 bases, there was a span of 27 bases. CDR3 DNA sequence: TGTGCCAGCAGTTTAGTTCGAAAAGACATCACGGAGGGCGGGGAGCAGTACTTC. Translated: CASSLVRKDITEGGEQYF.

For this clone: This specimen includes other DNA sequences encoding the same CDR3. The V and J genes are TRBV27 and TRBJ2-7; 10 nucleotides agree with TRBD2. This CDR3 has 14 residues. CDR1 is MNHEY, CDR2 SMNVEV, per germline (reference sequence). Unmatched junction bases numbered 8, after V lost 8 bases and J lost 4 bases. CDR3 amino acids: CASSRTSGLYEQYF. CDR3 coding DNA: TGTGCCAGCTCCCGGACTAGCGGTCTTTACGAGCAGTACTTC.

The J gene is TRBJ2-1, the V gene TRBV6-5; D uncertain. Germline V gives CDR1 MNHEY, CDR2 SVGAGI. V was cut by 0 bases and J by 9 bases, with 6 bases left in between. The CDR3 runs 12 residues. The CDR3 nucleotides are TGTGCCAGCAGTTACTCAACCGGTGAGCAGTTCTTC. Translation: CASSYSTGEQFF.

The chain carries TRBV5-1 and TRBJ2-7; TRBD2 aligns across 9 bases. Looked up from germline, CDR1 is SGHRS and CDR2 is YFSETQ. The CDR3 runs to 16 residues. J gave up 3 bases and V 0 bases, and 7 bases lay outside the gene matches. CDR3 DNA sequence: TGCGCCAGCAGCTTGGCCTCGCCTAGCGGGATCTACGAGCAGTACTTC. The encoded protein is CASSLASPSGIYEQYF.

This clone came up a few times. The chain couples TRBV6-1 to TRBJ2-3; D assignment may be TRBD1 or TRBD2 (6 bases each). Trimming cost V 8 bases and J 7 bases, with 22 bases left between them. The CDR3 contains 15 residues. Germline V lookup: CDR1 MNHNS, CDR2 SASEGT. The DNA for the CDR3 is TGTGCCAGCGCTTCCCCGGGACAAACTAGCCATACGCAGTATTTT. It is translated as CASASPGQTSHTQYF.